The clone carrying this TCR beta chain was counted many times. RNA transcripts served as the template for amplifying TCR beta CDR3 regions. TCR CDR3 underwent first-round RT-PCR with the HTBI primer set. From the multiplex PCR reads, TCRdb called clonotypes with MiXCR, one entry per CDR3 protein. The sample holds about 400,000 distinct CDR3 sequences, about 16% seen once. Graves' hyperthyroidism without ophthalmopathy progression within 18 months was termed stable. Patients between 18 and 65 years old had hyperthyroidism, newly diagnosed and lasting under 2 months. The study left out patients who had uncontrolled infection, other autoimmune disease, pregnancy or lactation. PBMCs were sourced from roughly 9.1 ml fresh peripheral blood. The data derive from a study of T cells in Graves' hyperthyroidism and ophthalmopathy. CDR1 is MNHNS, CDR2 SASEGT, per germline. V lost 6 bases, J lost 6 bases, and 5 bases stayed unmatched. The CDR3 totals 12 residues.

This chain uses TRBV6-1 with TRBJ2-7, with TRBD1 identical over 7 bases. The material sequenced was blood. This sequence was found in a woman aged 30 to 39 with Graves' hyperthyroidism. CDR3 residues: CASSRQGPEQYF. CDR3 sequence (DNA): TGTGCCAGCAGCCGACAGGGTCCCGAGCAGTACTTC.